Listed here are 19 T cell receptor beta chains from one sample, sequenced in a study of blood T cell repertoires in COVID-19. The protocol was immunoSEQ multiplex PCR, while the TCRdb copy is restricted to in-frame clones and leaves out a portion. The sample consists of roughly 41,000 clones, approximately 82% of them appearing once. Sequenced sample: peripheral blood. All receptors come from a woman of 80 years or more with acute or convalescent COVID-19.

This chain uses TRBV30 with TRBJ1-6, with 8 bases matching TRBD1. V gave up 0 bases and J gave up 10 bases; unmatched junction bases: 8. CDR1 is GTSNPN and CDR2 is SVGIG in the germline V gene (reference sequence). The CDR3 loop spans 15 amino acids. Here the CDR3 DNA reads TGTGCCTGGAGTGTACAGACAGGGGAACAGTCACCCCTCCACTTT. This encodes CAWSVQTGEQSPLHF.

Notes on this clone: One end of the junction does not line up with germline, which may come from a read error. In the same sample, other DNA sequences code for this CDR3. This chain uses TRBV5-6 with TRBJ2-2; TRBD1 matches at 12 bases. Germline CDR1 and CDR2: SGHDT and YYEEEE. CDR3 length equals 18 residues. The CDR3 region is CASSLAGTGGASTGELFF. CDR3 nucleotide sequence: TGTGCCAGTAGCTTGGCGGGGACAGGGGGCGCGAGCACCGGGGAGCTGTTTTTT.

V gene TRBV9 combines with J gene TRBJ1-1; D remains ambiguous. From germline, CDR1 is SGDLS and CDR2 YYNGEE. CDR3 length equals 14 residues. V dropped 0 bases and J dropped 2 bases, with 8 bases sitting between them. CDR3 sequence (DNA): TGTGCCAGCAGCGTAGTTACGGGAAACACTGAAGCTTTCTTT. It encodes CASSVVTGNTEAFF.

The chain carries TRBV28 and TRBJ2-7; 9 bases map to TRBD2. Losses at the gene ends were 4 bases for V and 0 bases for J; bases not matched to a gene: 10. This CDR3 is 17 amino acids long. Germline CDR1 MDHEN, CDR2 SYDVKM. The CDR3: CASSSGASGVGSYEQYF. CDR3 sequence (DNA): TGTGCCAGCAGTTCGGGCGCTAGCGGGGTGGGCTCCTACGAGCAGTACTTC.

The chain couples TRBV7-2 to TRBJ2-3, with no clear D. The CDR3 extends over 14 amino acids. Germline CDR1 is SGHTA and CDR2 is FQGNSA. Between the trimmed V and J ends, which lost 6 bases and 8 bases, there was a span of 18 bases. The CDR3 DNA sequence: TGTGCCAGCAGGTCGGAGCCTTCGAAATCTACGCAGTATTTT. Encoded protein: CASRSEPSKSTQYF.

The J gene is TRBJ2-3, the V gene TRBV7-2; no firm D call. Germline CDR1 is SGHTA and CDR2 is FQGNSA. The CDR3 extends over 14 amino acids. The V end lost 5 bases, the J end lost 4 bases, and 13 bases lay between the germline ends. DNA for the CDR3: TGTGCCAGCAGCGTAGATCGAGCATCAGATACGCAGTATTTT. Translating gives CASSVDRASDTQYF.

The chain combines TRBV25-1 with TRBJ1-6, with D hard to call. Trimming stripped 0 bases from V and 0 bases from J, with 6 bases between. Germline V gene lookup returns CDR1 MGHDK and CDR2 SYGVNS. The CDR3 consists of 16 residues. The CDR3 sequence: CASSEYRSSYNSPLHF. The CDR3 DNA follows: TGTGCCAGCAGTGAATACAGAAGCTCCTATAATTCACCCCTCCACTTT. Drawing the rest from reference TRBV25-1 and TRBJ1-6, the complete variable domain is EADIYQTPRYLVIGTGKKITLECSQTMGHDKMYWYQQDPGMELHLIHYSYGVNSTEKGDLSSESTVSRIRTEHFPLTLESARPSHTSQYLCASSEYRSSYNSPLHFGNGTRLTVT.

The genes are TRBV3-1 (or the pseudogene TRBV3-2) and TRBJ1-4; TRBD1 is a possible D gene (5 bases). Germline V CDR1 and CDR2: LGHDT, YNNKEL (reference sequence). This CDR3 contains 15 residues. The V gene lost 5 bases and the J gene lost 1 base, with 11 bases spanning the gap. The CDR3 coding sequence is TGTGCCAGCAGCAAAGCGGGACTAACTAATGAAAAACTGTTTTTT. As protein: CASSKAGLTNEKLFF.

This clone was picked up a small number of times. The chain combines TRBV6-5 with TRBJ1-4; weak D call: TRBD1 (5 bases). The germline V and J ends were trimmed by 6 bases and 3 bases, with 11 bases remaining between them. In germline, CDR1 is MNHEY, CDR2 SVGAGI. The CDR3 sequence is 14 residues long. The CDR3, as DNA: TGTGCCAGCAGACTAACGGGGGCTAATGAAAAACTGTTTTTT. It is translated as CASRLTGANEKLFF.

This rearrangement joins TRBV7-2 to TRBJ2-3; TRBD2 matches at 7 bases. The CDR3 contains 19 residues. The V segment lost 6 bases and the J segment 4 bases; nucleotides outside the gene matches: 22. CDR1 and CDR2 (germline): SGHTA, FQGNSA. The CDR3 DNA reads as TGTGCCAGCAGTTTACTAGCGAGGGTAGCGGTCGGGTCGGCAGATACGCAGTATTTT. Translating gives CASSLLARVAVGSADTQYF. The full variable domain, rest sourced from reference TRBV7-2 and TRBJ2-3, is GAGVSQSPSNKVTEKGKDVELRCDPISGHTALYWYRQSLGQGLEFLIYFQGNSAPDKSGLPSDRFSAERTGGSVSTLTIQRTQQEDSAVYLCASSLLARVAVGSADTQYFGPGTRLTVL.

Only a few counts were recorded for this clone. This chain links TRBV4-1 with TRBJ2-1; D might be TRBD2 (5 bases). The germline gives CDR1 MGHRA, CDR2 YSYEKL. V dropped 1 base and J dropped 8 bases, with 9 bases sitting between them. The CDR3 contains 13 residues. The CDR3 is CASSQVERDEQFF. For the CDR3, the DNA is TGCGCCAGCAGCCAAGTAGAGAGGGATGAGCAGTTCTTC.

This clone occurred once. The V and J genes are TRBV28 and TRBJ2-1; TRBD1 matches 12 bases. CDR1 is MDHEN and CDR2 is SYDVKM in the germline V gene. The CDR3 sequence is 16 residues long. With 6 bases clipped from V and 7 bases from J, the junction kept 10 bases outside the gene matches. In nucleotides, the CDR3 is TGTGCCAGCAGCTATCCGGGACAGGGGGCCCTAAATGAGCAGTTCTTC. Its protein product is CASSYPGQGALNEQFF.

V usage is TRBV7-6 and J usage is TRBJ1-5; 8 bases align to TRBD1. Germline V lookup: CDR1 SGHVS, CDR2 FNYEAQ. Trimming took 4 bases from V and 2 from J; bases not matched to a gene: 7. The CDR3 consists of 16 residues. In nucleotides, the CDR3 is TGTGCCAGCAGCTCCTACCCAGGGGGCGGCAATCAGCCCCAGCATTTT. Protein product: CASSSYPGGGNQPQHF.

The rearrangement uses TRBV7-2 and TRBJ1-6; D may be TRBD1 (5 bases). V was pared by 2 bases and J by 7 bases, with 12 bases between. Germline-derived CDR1 and CDR2 are SGHTA and FQGNSA. The CDR3 length is 15 residues. Here the CDR3 DNA reads TGTGCCAGCAGCTTACGAGGACACGACAATTCACCCCTCCACTTT. Protein: CASSLRGHDNSPLHF.

The V gene is TRBV12-5, the J gene TRBJ2-2, with 8 bases that match TRBD1. Trimming cost V 3 bases and J 0 bases; bases outside gene matches: 15. Germline lookup yields CDR1 LGHNT and CDR2 FRNRAP. The CDR3 totals 20 residues. The CDR3 DNA reads TGTGCTAGTGGTTTCCGGCAGGGGGCGCTTATGGTAGCGAACACCGGGGAGCTGTTTTTT. It translates to CASGFRQGALMVANTGELFF.

The gene calls are TRBV5-4 and TRBJ2-1; the D gene is possibly TRBD1 (5 bases). Germline V gene data show CDR1 as SGHNT and CDR2 as YYREEE (reference sequence). This CDR3 has 14 residues. Trimming took 1 base from V and 5 from J, leaving 10 bases between them. The CDR3: CASSLRQRNNEQFF. Written as DNA, the CDR3 is TGTGCCAGCAGCTTGCGACAGAGAAACAATGAGCAGTTCTTC.

This clone was detected once. At one end the junction does not follow the germline gene, possibly because of a read error. The chain is built from TRBV7-7 and TRBJ2-5, with 9 bases matching TRBD1. This CDR3 has 16 residues. In germline, CDR1 is SSHAT, CDR2 FNYEAQ (reference sequence). The CDR3 spells CASSRQTGGGRETQYF. The CDR3 bases are TGTGCTAGCAGCCGTCAGACAGGGGGAGGGAGAGAGACCCAGTACTTC.

CDR3 sequence (DNA): TGTGCCAGCAGCCGGGACAGGGGGGAGACCCAGTACTTC. It yields the protein CASSRDRGETQYF. The V call is TRBV5-4, the J call TRBJ2-5; 11 bases agree with TRBD1. Unmatched junction bases numbered 1, after V lost 4 bases and J lost 5 bases. The CDR3 consists of 13 residues. Germline V gene data show CDR1 as SGHNT and CDR2 as YYREEE (reference sequence).

The rearrangement uses TRBV9 and TRBJ2-7; D is perhaps TRBD1 (6 bases). Per the germline V gene, CDR1 is SGDLS and CDR2 is YYNGEE. V lost 0 bases, J lost 7 bases, and 11 bases lay in between. The CDR3 is made up of 13 amino acids. Here the CDR3 reads CASSVGVGQEQYF. The CDR3 DNA reads TGTGCCAGCAGCGTAGGCGTGGGACAAGAGCAGTACTTC. The full variable domain, rest sourced from reference TRBV9 and TRBJ2-7, is DSGVTQTPKHLITATGQRVTLRCSPRSGDLSVYWYQQSLDQGLQFLIQYYNGEERAKGNILERFSAQQFPDLHSELNLSSLELGDSALYFCASSVGVGQEQYFGPGTRLTVT.